This T cell receptor (beta chain) derives from a study of a mutant IDH1 vaccine in newly diagnosed glioma. Study summary: The vaccination schedule gave patients eight doses in weeks 1, 3, 5, 7, 11, 15, 19 and 23. Findings and limits, study-wide: Any relationship between pseudoprogression and changes in top peripheral T cell clonotypes seemed absent.

Sample time point: week 11, during vaccination. Vaccine doses each comprised 300 ug of mutant IDH1 20-mer peptide, with topical imiquimod. Points on this clone: What it binds is unknown.

Sequenced by immunoSEQ multiplex PCR; TCRdb stores in-frame clones only, minus some. Of some 52,000 clones listed, 90% to 95% were seen once; the top ten hold over 2%. Between the trimmed V and J ends, which lost 4 bases and 11 bases, there was a span of 20 bases. CDR1 and CDR2 from the germline V gene are MGHDK and SYGVNS. The CDR3 loop spans 14 amino acids. The J gene is TRBJ1-1, the V gene TRBV25-1; D is unclear. Sequenced here: PBMCs, sampled from a glioma patient whose treatment included an IDH1 peptide vaccine. This clonotype was obtained from a man in his fifties with glioma. CDR3 bases: TGTGCCAGCAGTGCAATAGCCCCCCCCGTCTGGGCTTTCTTT. As protein: CASSAIAPPVWAFF.